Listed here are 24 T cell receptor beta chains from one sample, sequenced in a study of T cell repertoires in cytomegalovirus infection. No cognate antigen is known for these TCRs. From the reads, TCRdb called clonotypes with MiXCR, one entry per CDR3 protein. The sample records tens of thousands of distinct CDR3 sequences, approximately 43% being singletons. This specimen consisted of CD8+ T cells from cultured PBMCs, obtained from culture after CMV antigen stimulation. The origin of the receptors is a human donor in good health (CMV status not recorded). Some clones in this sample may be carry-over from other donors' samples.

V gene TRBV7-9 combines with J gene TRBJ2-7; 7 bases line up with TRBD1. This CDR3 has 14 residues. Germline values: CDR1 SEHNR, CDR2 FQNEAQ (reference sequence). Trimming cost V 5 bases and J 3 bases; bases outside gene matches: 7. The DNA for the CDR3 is TGTGCCAGCAGCCCGACGGACAGGATCTACGAGCAGTACTTC. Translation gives CASSPTDRIYEQYF.

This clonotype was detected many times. This CDR3 is CASSYDGYEQYF. The CDR3 DNA reads TGTGCCAGCAGTTACGACGGATACGAGCAGTACTTC. The chain recombines TRBV7-2 with TRBJ2-7; no firm D call. Germline-derived CDR1 and CDR2 are SGHTA and FQGNSA. The CDR3 has 12 residues. Trimming cost V 6 bases and J 4 bases, with 10 bases left between them.

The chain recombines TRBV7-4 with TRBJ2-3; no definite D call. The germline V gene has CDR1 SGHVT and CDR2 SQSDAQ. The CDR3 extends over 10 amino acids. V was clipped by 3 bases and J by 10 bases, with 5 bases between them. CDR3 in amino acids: CASSLIPQYF. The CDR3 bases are TGTGCCAGCAGCTTGATCCCGCAGTATTTT.

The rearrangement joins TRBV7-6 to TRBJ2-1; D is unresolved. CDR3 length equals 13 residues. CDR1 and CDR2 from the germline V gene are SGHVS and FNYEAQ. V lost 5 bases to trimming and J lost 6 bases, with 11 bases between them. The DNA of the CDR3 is TGTGCCAGCAGCCCATATTTAGGCAATGAGCAGTTCTTC. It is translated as CASSPYLGNEQFF. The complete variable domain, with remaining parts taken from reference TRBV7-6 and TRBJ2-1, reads GAGVSQSPRYKVTKRGQDVALRCDPISGHVSLYWYRQALGQGPEFLTYFNYEAQQDKSGLPNDRFSAERPEGSISTLTIQRTEQRDSAMYRCASSPYLGNEQFFGPGTRLTVL.

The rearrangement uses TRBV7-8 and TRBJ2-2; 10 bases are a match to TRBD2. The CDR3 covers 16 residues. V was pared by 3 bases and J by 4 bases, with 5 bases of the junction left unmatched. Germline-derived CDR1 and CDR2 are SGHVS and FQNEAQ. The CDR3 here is CASSFTSGKVTGELFF. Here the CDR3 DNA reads TGTGCCAGCAGCTTCACTAGCGGGAAGGTCACCGGGGAGCTGTTTTTT. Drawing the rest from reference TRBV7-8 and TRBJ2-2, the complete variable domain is GAGVSQSPRYKVAKRGQDVALRCDPISGHVSLFWYQQALGQGPEFLTYFQNEAQLDKSGLPSDRFFAERPEGSVSTLKIQRTQQEDSAVYLCASSFTSGKVTGELFFGEGSRLTVL.

The DNA for the CDR3 is TGTGCCAGCAGCGACGGGAGTTTGAGTTACGAGCAGTACTTC. It translates to CASSDGSLSYEQYF. The rearrangement joins TRBV6-6 to TRBJ2-7, with D possibly being TRBD2 (6 bases). The CDR3 covers 14 residues. The V end was cut by 6 bases, the J end by 4 bases, with 16 bases between. Germline V gives CDR1 MNHNY, CDR2 SVGAGI (reference sequence).

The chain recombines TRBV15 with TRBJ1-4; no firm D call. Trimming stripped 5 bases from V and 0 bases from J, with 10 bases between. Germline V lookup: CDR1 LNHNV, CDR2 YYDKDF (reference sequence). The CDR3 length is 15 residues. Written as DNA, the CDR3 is TGTGCCACCAGCCCCTTGCGGGCAACTAATGAAAAACTGTTTTTT. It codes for CATSPLRATNEKLFF.

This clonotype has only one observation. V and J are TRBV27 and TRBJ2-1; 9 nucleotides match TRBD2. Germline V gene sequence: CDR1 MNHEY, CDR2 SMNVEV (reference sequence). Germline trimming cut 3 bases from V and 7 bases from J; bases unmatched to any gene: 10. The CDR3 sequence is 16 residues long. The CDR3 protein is CASSFKGAGGWNEQFF. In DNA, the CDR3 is TGTGCCAGCAGTTTCAAGGGGGCGGGAGGGTGGAATGAGCAGTTCTTC.

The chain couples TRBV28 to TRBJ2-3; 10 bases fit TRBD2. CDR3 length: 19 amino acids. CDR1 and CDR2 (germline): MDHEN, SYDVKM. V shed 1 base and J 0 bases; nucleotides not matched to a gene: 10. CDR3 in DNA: TGTGCCAGCAGTTTATCGCTAGCGGGAGAAATCTTGAGCACAGATACGCAGTATTTT. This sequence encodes CASSLSLAGEILSTDTQYF.

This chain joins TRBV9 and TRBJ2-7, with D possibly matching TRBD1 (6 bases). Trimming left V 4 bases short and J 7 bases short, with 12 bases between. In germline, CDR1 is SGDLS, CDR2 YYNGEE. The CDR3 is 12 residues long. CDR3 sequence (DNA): TGTGCCAGCAGCTACACAGGGTTGGAGCAGTACTTC. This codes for CASSYTGLEQYF.

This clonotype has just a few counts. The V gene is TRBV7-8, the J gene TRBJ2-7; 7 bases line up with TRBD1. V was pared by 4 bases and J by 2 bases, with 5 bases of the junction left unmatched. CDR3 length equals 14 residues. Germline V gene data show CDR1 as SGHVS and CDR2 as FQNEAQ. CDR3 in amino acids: CASSSRDRTYEQYF. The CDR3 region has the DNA TGTGCCAGCAGCTCCCGGGACAGAACCTACGAGCAGTACTTC.

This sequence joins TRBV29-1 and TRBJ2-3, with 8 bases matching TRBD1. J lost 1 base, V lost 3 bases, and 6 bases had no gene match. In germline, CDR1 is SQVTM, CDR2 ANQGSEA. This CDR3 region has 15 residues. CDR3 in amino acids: CSVDRTGPGTDTQYF. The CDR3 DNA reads TGCAGCGTTGACCGGACAGGGCCCGGCACAGATACGCAGTATTTT.

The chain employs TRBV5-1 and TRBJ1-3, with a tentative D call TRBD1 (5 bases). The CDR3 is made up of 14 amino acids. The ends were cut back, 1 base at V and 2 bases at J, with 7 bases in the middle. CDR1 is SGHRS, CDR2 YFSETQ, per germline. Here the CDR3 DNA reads TGCGCCAGCAGCTTGAGAGGGGCTGGAAACACCATATATTTT. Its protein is CASSLRGAGNTIYF.

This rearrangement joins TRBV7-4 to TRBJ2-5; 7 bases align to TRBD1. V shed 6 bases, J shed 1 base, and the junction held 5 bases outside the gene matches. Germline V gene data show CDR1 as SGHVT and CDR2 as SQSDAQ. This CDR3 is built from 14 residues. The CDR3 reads CASSEGAAQETQYF. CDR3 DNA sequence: TGTGCCAGCAGTGAGGGGGCGGCCCAAGAGACCCAGTACTTC.

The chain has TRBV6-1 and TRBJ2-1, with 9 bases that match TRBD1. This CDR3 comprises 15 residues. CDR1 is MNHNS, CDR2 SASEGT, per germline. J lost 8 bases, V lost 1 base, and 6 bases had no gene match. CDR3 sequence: CASSEVGTGRDEQFF. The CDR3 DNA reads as TGTGCCAGCAGTGAAGTTGGGACAGGGAGGGATGAGCAGTTCTTC.

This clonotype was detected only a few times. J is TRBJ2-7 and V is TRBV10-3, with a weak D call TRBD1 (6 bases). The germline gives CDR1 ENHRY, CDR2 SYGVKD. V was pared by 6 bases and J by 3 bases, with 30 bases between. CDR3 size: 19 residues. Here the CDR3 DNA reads TGTGCCATCAGCGTGCTGGCTGGACAGCCTTCTTCTGGAGGCTACGAGCAGTACTTC. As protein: CAISVLAGQPSSGGYEQYF.

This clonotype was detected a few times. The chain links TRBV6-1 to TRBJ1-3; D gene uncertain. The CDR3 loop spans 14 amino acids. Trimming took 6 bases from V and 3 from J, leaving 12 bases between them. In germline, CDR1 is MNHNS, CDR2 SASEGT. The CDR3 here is CASRARLFGNTIYF. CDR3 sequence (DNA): TGTGCCAGCAGGGCAAGGTTATTTGGAAACACCATATATTTT.

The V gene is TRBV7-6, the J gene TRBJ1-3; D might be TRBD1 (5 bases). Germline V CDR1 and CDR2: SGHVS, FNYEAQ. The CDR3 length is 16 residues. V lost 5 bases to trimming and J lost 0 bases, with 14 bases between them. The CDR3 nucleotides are TGTGCCAGCAGCACAACCGGGACCCCCTCTGGAAACACCATATATTTT. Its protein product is CASSTTGTPSGNTIYF.

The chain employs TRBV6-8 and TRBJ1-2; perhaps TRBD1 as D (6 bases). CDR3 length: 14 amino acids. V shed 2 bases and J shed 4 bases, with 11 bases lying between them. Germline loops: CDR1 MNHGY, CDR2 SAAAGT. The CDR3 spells CASSYTSGVYGYTF. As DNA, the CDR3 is TGTGCCAGCAGTTACACCTCAGGGGTCTATGGCTACACCTTC.

The CDR3 region is CASSLIQGEPAMNTEAFF. In nucleotides, the CDR3 is TGTGCCAGCAGTTTAATCCAGGGCGAGCCGGCTATGAACACTGAAGCTTTCTTT. The V call is TRBV27, the J call TRBJ1-1; D might be TRBD1 (5 bases). CDR1 MNHEY and CDR2 SMNVEV come from the germline V gene (reference sequence). V lost 2 bases and J 0 bases, leaving 19 bases between the germline ends. There are 18 residues in the CDR3.

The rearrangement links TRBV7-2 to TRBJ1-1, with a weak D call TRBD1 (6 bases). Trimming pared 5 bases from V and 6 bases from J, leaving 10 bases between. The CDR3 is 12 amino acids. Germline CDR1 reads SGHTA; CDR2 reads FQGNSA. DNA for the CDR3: TGTGCCAGCAGCCGTAACAGGGCTGAAGCTTTCTTT. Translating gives CASSRNRAEAFF.

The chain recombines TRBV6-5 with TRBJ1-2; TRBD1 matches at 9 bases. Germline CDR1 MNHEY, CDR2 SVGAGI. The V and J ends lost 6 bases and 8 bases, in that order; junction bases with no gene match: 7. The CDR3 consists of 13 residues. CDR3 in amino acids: CASRVTGGEGYTF. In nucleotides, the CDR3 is TGTGCCAGCAGAGTAACAGGGGGCGAGGGCTACACCTTC.

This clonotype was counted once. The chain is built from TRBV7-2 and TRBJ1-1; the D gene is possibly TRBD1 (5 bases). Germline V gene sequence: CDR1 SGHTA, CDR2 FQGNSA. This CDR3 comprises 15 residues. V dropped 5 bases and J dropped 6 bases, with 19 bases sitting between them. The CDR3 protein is CASSPPGRCSAEAFF. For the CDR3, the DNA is TGTGCCAGCAGCCCGCCGGGACGCTGTAGCGCTGAAGCTTTCTTT.

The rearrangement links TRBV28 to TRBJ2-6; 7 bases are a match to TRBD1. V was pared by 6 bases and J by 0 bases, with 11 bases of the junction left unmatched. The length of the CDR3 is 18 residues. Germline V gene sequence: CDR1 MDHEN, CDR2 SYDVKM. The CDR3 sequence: CASSPTGVALSGANVLTF. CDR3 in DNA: TGTGCCAGCAGCCCAACAGGGGTGGCTCTCTCTGGGGCCAACGTCCTGACTTTC.